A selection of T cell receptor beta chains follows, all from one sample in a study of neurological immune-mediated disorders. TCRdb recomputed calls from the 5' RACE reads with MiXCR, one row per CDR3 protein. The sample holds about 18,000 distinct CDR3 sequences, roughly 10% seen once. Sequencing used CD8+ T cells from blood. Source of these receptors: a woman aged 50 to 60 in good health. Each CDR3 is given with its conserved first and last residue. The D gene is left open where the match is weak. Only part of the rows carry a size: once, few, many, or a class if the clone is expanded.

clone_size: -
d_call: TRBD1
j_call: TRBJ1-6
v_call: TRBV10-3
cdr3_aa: CAISETGQIYNSPLHF
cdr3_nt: TGTGCCATCAGTGAGACGGGACAGATATATAATTCACCCCTCCACTTT

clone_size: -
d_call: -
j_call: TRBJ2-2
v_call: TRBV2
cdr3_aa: CASSEGGARLTGELFF
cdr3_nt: TGTGCCAGCAGTGAAGGGGGGGCCCGGCTCACCGGGGAGCTGTTTTTT

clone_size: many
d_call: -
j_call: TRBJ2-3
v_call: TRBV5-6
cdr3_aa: CASRSDETQYF
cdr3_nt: TGTGCCAGCAGGAGCGACGAAACGCAGTATTTT

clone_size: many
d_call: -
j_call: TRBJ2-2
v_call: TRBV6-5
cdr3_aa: CASSYGRNTGELFF
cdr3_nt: TGTGCCAGCAGTTACGGTCGAAACACCGGGGAGCTGTTTTTT

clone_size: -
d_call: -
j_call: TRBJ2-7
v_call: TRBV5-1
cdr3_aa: CASSTLTGSYEQYF
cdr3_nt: TGCGCCAGCAGCACCCTGACAGGCTCCTACGAGCAGTACTTC

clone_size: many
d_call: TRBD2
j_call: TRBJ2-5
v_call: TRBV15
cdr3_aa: CATSRDGLAEETQYF
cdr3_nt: TGTGCCACCAGCAGAGATGGACTAGCGGAAGAGACCCAGTACTTC

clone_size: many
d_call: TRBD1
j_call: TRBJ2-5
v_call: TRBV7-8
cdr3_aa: CASSRDRGILETQYF
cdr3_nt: TGTGCCAGCAGCCGCGACAGGGGAATTTTGGAGACCCAGTACTTC

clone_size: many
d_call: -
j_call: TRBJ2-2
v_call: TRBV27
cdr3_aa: CASSSSTGELFF
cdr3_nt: TGTGCCAGCAGTTCTAGCACCGGGGAGCTGTTTTTT

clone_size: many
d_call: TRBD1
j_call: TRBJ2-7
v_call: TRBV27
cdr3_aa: CASSSSRTGQVGYEQYF
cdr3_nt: TGTGCCAGCAGTTCCTCTAGGACGGGACAGGTGGGATACGAGCAGTACTTC

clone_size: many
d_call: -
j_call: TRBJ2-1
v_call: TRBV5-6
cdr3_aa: CASSLDVHRNEQFF
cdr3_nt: TGTGCCAGCAGCTTGGACGTCCACCGGAATGAGCAGTTCTTC

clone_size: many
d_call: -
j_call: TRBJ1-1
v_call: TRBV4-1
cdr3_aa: CASSPNQVGRTEAFF
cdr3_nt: TGCGCCAGCAGCCCAAACCAGGTGGGGAGGACTGAAGCTTTCTTT

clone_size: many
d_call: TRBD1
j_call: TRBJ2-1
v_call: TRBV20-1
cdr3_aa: CSAWTGEGYNEQFF
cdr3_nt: TGCAGTGCGTGGACAGGGGAAGGCTACAATGAGCAGTTCTTC

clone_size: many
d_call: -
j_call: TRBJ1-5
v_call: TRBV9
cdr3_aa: CASSVGGSNQPQHF
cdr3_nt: TGTGCCAGCAGCGTAGGAGGGAGCAATCAGCCCCAGCATTTT

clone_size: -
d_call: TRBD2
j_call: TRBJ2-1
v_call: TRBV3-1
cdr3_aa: CASSQSGSEQFF
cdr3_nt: TGTGCCAGCAGCCAAAGCGGGAGTGAGCAGTTCTTC

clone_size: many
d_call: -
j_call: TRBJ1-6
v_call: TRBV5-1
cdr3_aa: CASSRDRNGSPLHF
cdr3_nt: TGCGCCAGCAGTCGCGACAGGAACGGATCACCCCTCCACTTT

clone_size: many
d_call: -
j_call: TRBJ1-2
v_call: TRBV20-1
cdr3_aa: CSARDAQTGSNYGYTF
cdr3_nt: TGCAGTGCTAGAGACGCACAAACAGGGAGTAACTATGGCTACACCTTC

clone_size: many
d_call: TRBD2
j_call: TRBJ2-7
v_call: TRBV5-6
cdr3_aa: CASRLRGVPYEQYF
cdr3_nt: TGTGCCAGCAGACTCCGGGGGGTACCCTACGAGCAGTACTTC

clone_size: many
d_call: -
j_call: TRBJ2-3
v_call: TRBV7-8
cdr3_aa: CASSPSGDDTQYF
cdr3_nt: TGTGCCAGCAGCCCTTCCGGGGATGATACGCAGTATTTT

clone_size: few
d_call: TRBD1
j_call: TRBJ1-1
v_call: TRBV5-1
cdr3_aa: CASSLEDRDTEAFF
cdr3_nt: TGCGCCAGCAGCTTGGAGGACAGGGACACTGAAGCTTTCTTT

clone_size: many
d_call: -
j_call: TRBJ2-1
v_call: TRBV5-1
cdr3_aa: CASAGPRIEQFF
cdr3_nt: TGCGCCAGCGCCGGACCTCGAATTGAGCAGTTCTTC

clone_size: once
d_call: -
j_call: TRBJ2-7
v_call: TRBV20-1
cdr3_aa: CSARSQVSSYEQYF
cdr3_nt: TGCAGTGCTAGATCACAAGTGAGCTCCTACGAGCAGTACTTC

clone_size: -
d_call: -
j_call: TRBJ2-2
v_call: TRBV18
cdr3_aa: CASSPVDTGELFF
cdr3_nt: TGTGCCAGCTCACCAGTAGATACCGGGGAGCTGTTTTTT

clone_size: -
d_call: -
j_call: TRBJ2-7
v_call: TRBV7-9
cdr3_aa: CASSGDWTASSYEQYF
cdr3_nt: TGTGCCAGCAGCGGCGACTGGACAGCATCCTCCTACGAGCAGTACTTC

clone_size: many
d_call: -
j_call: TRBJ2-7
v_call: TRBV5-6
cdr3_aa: CASSPGAATYEQYF
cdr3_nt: TGTGCCAGCAGCCCGGGCGCTGCAACCTACGAGCAGTACTTC

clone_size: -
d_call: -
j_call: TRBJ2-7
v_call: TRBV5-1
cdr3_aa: CASEDWADEQYF
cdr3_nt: TGCGCCAGCGAGGACTGGGCGGACGAGCAGTACTTC

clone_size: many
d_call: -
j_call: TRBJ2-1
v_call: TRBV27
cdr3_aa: CASSLFAGTSYNEQFF
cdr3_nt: TGTGCCAGCAGTTTATTTGCGGGTACCTCCTACAATGAGCAGTTCTTC

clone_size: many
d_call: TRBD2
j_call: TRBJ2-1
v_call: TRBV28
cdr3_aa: CASSLFGTRANEQFF
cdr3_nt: TGTGCCAGCAGTCTTTTCGGGACTAGAGCTAATGAGCAGTTCTTC

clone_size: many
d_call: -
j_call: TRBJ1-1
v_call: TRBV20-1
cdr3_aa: CSASTTGTEAFF
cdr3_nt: TGCAGTGCTAGTACCACGGGCACTGAAGCTTTCTTT

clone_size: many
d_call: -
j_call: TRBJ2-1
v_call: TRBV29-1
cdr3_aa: CSVEGSSELTYNEQFF
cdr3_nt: TGCAGCGTTGAAGGGTCTAGCGAGTTAACCTACAATGAGCAGTTCTTC

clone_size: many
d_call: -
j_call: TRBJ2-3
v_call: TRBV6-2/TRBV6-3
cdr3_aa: CASSYPTTDTQYF
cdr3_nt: TGTGCCAGCAGTTACCCCACAACAGATACGCAGTATTTT

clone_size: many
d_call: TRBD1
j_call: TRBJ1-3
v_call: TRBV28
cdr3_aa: CASSPGGWDTIYF
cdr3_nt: TGTGCCAGCAGTCCAGGGGGTTGGGACACCATATATTTT

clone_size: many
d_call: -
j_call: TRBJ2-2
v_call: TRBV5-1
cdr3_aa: CASSLGGPGNTGELFF
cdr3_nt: TGCGCCAGCAGCTTGGGCGGGCCGGGCAACACCGGGGAGCTGTTTTTT

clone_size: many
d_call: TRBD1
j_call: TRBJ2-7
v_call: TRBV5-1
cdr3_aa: CASSLETGAIYEQYF
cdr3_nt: TGCGCCAGCAGCTTGGAAACAGGGGCTATCTACGAGCAGTACTTC

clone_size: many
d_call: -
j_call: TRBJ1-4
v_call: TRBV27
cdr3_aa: CASRHNRNEKLFF
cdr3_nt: TGTGCCAGCAGGCACAACAGGAATGAAAAACTGTTTTTT

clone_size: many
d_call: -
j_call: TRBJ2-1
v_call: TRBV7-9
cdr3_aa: CASARRSYNEQFF
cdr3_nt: TGTGCCAGCGCTAGGCGGTCCTACAATGAGCAGTTCTTC